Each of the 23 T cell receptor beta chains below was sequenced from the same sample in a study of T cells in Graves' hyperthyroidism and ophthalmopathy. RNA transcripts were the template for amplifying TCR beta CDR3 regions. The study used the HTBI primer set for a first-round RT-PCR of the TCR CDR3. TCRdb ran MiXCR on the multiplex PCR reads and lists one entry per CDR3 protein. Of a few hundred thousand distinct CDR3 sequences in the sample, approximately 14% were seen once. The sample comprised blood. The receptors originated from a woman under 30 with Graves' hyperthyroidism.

The CDR3 loop reads CASSVQGVISGNTIYF. In DNA form, the CDR3 reads TGTGCCAGCAGTGTGCAGGGGGTTATCTCTGGAAACACCATATATTTT. This chain connects TRBV2 to TRBJ1-3, with 7 bases identical to TRBD1. Germline lookup yields CDR1 SNHLY and CDR2 FYNNEI. V lost 4 bases to trimming and J lost 0 bases; unmatched junction nucleotides: 6. This CDR3 contains 16 residues.

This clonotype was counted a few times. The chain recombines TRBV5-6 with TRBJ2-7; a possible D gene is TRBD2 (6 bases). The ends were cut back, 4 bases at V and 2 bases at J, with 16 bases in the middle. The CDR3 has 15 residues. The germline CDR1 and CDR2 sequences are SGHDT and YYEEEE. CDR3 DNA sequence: TGTGCCAGCAGCAGCATGGGGCGCGGGACCTACGAGCAGTACTTC. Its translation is CASSSMGRGTYEQYF.

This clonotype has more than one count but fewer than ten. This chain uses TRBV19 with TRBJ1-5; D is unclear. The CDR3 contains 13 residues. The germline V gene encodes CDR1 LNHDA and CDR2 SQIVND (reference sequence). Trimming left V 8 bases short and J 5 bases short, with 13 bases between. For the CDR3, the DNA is TGTGCCAGTCACTCACAGCGAGATCAGCCCCAGCATTTT. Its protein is CASHSQRDQPQHF.

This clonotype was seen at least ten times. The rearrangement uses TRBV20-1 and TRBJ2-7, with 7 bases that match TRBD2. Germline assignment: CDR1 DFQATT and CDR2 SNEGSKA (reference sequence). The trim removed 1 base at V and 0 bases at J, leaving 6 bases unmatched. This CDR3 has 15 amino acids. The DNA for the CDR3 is TGCAGTGCTAGAGCTGGTGGCGGGGGCTCCTACGAGCAGTACTTC. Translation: CSARAGGGGSYEQYF.

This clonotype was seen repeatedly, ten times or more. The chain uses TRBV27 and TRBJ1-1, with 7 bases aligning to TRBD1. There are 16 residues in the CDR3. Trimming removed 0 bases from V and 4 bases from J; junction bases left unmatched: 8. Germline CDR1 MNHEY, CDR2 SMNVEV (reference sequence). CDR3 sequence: CASSLSSTGLGTEAFF. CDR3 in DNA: TGTGCCAGCAGTTTATCCTCGACAGGGTTGGGCACTGAAGCTTTCTTT.

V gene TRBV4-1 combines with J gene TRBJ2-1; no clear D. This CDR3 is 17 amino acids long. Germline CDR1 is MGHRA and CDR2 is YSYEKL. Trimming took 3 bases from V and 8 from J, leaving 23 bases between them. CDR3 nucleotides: TGCGCCAGCAGCCACCGAGGCGAGGCGGTCCTCGCCTATGAGCAGTTCTTC. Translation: CASSHRGEAVLAYEQFF.

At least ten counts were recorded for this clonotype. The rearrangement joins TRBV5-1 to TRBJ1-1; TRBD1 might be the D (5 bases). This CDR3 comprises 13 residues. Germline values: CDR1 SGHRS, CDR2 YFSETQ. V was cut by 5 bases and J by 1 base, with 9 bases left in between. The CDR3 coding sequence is TGCGCCAGCAGACGTGACAGGAACACTGAAGCTTTCTTT. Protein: CASRRDRNTEAFF.

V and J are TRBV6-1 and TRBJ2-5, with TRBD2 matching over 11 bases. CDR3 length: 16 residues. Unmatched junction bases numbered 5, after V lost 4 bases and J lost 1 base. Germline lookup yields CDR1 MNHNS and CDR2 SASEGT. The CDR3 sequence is CASSVSSGGPQETQYF. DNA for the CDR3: TGTGCCAGCAGTGTCTCTAGCGGGGGGCCCCAAGAGACCCAGTACTTC.

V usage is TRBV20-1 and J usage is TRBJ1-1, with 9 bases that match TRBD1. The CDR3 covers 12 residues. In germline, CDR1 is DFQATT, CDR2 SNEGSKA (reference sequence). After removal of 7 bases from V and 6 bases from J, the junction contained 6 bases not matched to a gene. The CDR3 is CSGGGQGSEAFF. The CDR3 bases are TGCAGTGGGGGAGGACAGGGGTCTGAAGCTTTCTTT.

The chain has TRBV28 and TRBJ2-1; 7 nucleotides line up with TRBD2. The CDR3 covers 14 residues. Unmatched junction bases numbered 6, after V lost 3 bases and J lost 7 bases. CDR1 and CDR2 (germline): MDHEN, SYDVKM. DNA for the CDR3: TGTGCCAGCAGTTTGCTAGCGGCGCGAAATGAGCAGTTCTTC. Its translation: CASSLLAARNEQFF.

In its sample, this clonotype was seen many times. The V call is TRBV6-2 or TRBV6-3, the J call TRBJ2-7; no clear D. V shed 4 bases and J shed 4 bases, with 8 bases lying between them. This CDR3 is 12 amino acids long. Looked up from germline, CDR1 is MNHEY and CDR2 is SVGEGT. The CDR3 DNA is TGTGCCAGCAGTTTTTCGGTTTACGAGCAGTACTTC. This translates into CASSFSVYEQYF.

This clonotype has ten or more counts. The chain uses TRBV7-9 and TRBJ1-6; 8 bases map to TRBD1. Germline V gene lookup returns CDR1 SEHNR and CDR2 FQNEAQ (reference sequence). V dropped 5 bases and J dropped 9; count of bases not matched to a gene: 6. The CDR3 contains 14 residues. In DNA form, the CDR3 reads TGTGCCAGCAGCGTTGACAGGGGAGCTTCACCCCTCCACTTT. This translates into CASSVDRGASPLHF.

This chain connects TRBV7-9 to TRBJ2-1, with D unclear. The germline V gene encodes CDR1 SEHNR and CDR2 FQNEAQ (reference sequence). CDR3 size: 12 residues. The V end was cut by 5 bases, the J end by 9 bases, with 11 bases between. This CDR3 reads CASSGFSAEQFF. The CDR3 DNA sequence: TGTGCCAGCAGCGGTTTCTCGGCTGAGCAGTTCTTC.

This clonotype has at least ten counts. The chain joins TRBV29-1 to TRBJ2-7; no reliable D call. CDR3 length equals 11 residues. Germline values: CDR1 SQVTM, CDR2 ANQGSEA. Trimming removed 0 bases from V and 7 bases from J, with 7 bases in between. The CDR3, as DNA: TGCAGCGTTGAAGACGGAGAGGAGCAGTACTTC. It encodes CSVEDGEEQYF.

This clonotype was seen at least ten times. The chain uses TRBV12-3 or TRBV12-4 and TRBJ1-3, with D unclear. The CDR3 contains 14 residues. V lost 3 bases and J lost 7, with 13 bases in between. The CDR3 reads CASSLQTRSNTIYF. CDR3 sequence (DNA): TGTGCCAGCAGTTTGCAGACGAGGTCGAACACCATATATTTT.

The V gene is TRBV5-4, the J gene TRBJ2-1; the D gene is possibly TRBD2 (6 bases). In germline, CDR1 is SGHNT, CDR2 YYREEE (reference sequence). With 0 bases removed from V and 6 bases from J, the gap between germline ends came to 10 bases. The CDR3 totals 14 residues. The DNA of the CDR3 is TGTGCCAGCAGCTTGGTGGTAGCGGCCAATGAGCAGTTCTTC. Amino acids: CASSLVVAANEQFF. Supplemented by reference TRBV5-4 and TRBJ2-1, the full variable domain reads ETGVTQSPTHLIKTRGQQVTLRCSSQSGHNTVSWYQQALGQGPQFIFQYYREEENGRGNFPPRFSGLQFPNYSSELNVNALELDDSALYLCASSLVVAANEQFFGPGTRLTVL.

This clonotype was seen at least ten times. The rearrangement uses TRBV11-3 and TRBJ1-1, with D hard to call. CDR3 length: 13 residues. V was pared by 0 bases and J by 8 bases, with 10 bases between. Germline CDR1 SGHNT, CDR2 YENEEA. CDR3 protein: CASSLDLGGEAFF. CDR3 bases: TGTGCCAGCAGCTTAGATCTGGGTGGGGAAGCTTTCTTT.

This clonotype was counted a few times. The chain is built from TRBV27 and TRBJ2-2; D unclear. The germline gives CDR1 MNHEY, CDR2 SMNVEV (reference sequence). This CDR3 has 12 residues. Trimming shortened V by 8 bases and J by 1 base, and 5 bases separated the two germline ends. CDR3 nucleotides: TGTGCCAGCCAGCGGAACACCGGGGAGCTGTTTTTT. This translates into CASQRNTGELFF.

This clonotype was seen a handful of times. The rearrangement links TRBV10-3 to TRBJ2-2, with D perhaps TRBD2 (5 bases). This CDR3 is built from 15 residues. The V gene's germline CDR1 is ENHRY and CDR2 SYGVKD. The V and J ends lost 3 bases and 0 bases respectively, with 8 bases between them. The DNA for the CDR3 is TGTGCCATCAGTGAACCAGCGGCGAACACCGGGGAGCTGTTTTTT. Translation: CAISEPAANTGELFF.

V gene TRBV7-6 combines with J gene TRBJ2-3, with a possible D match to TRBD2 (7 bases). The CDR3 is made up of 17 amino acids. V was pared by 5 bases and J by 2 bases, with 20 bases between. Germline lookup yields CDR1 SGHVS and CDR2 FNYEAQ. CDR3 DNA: TGTGCCAGCAGCAGGGGGAGGGCCCAAAAGATCACAGATACGCAGTATTTT. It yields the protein CASSRGRAQKITDTQYF.

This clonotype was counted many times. CDR3 sequence reads: CATRRTTNEKLFF. The CDR3 bases are TGTGCCACCAGAAGAACAACTAATGAAAAACTGTTTTTT. The chain joins TRBV2 to TRBJ1-4, with D uncertain. This CDR3 contains 13 residues. Germline V gene lookup returns CDR1 SNHLY and CDR2 FYNNEI. Trimming pared 10 bases from V and 0 bases from J, leaving 9 bases between.

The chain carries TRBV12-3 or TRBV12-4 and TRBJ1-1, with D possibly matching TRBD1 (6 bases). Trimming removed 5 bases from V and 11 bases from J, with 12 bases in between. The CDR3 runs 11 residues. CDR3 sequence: CASSPGADAFF. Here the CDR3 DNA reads TGTGCCAGCAGTCCGGGGGCCGACGCTTTCTTT.

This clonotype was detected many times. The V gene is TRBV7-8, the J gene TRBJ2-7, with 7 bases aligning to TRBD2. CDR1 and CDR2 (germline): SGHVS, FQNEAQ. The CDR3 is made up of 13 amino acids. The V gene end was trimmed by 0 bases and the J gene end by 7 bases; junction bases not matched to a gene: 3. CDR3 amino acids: CASSLALGGEQYF. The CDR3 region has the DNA TGTGCCAGCAGCTTAGCCCTGGGGGGGGAGCAGTACTTC.